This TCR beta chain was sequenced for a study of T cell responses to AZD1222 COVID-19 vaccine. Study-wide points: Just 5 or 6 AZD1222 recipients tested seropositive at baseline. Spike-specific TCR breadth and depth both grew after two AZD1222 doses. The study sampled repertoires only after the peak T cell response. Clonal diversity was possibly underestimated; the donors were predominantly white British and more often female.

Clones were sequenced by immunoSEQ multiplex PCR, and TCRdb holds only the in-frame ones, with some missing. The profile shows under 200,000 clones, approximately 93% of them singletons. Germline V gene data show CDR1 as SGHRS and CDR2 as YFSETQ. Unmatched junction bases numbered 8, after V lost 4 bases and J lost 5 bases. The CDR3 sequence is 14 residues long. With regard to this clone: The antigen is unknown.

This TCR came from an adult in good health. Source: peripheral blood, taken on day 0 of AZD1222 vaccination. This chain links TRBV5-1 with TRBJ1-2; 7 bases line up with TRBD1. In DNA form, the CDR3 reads TGCGCCAGCAGCCCAGCCGGGACAGCATATGGCTACACCTTC. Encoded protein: CASSPAGTAYGYTF.